The clone carrying this TCR beta chain was seen only once. What it binds is not known. immunoSEQ v3.0 was run at survey level. What sequencing targeted per sample was 40,000-50,000 T-cell genomes. Measured with immunoSEQ multiplex PCR; TCRdb has only the in-frame clones, and not every one. The repertoire holds tens of thousands of clones, with 80% to 85% as singletons. The V gene lost 0 bases and the J gene lost 7 bases, with 7 bases spanning the gap. The V gene's germline CDR1 is SGHNT and CDR2 YENEEA. The CDR3 has 13 residues. This entry comes from a study of long-term antiretroviral therapy in people with HIV. The study's findings and limits: The study found narrower CDR3 length ranges in HIV repertoires than in controls. Older ART regimens may have been in use when blood was drawn between the mid-2000s and the late 2010s. In samples taken after ART, diversity increased but remained below transplant donor control levels.

J is TRBJ2-1 and V is TRBV11-3; D unclear. The specimen comprised unsorted PBMCs, sampled 1 year after starting antiretroviral therapy. The origin of this receptor is a man in his late teens or twenties with HIV. CDR3 amino acids: CASSLDLGNEQFF. The CDR3 DNA sequence: TGTGCCAGCAGCTTAGATTTGGGGAATGAGCAGTTCTTC.